Following are 3 T cell receptor beta chains from one sample sequenced in a study of T-cell reconstitution after alpha-beta-depleted transplantation in children. Unique molecular identifiers featured in how the TCRbeta library was prepared. TCRdb passed the PCR reads through MiXCR, listing each CDR3 protein once. The repertoire consists of about 690,000 distinct CDR3 sequences, with 16% occurring once and the leading ten covering approximately 1%. Sequenced material: PBMCs from the stem cell graft donor, taken from the stem cell graft. All receptors derive from a human donor who donated a stem cell graft to a child with acute myeloid leukemia.

The chain employs TRBV27 and TRBJ2-7, with 7 nucleotides matching TRBD2. The germline V gene has CDR1 MNHEY and CDR2 SMNVEV (reference sequence). V lost 3 bases to trimming and J lost 5 bases; unmatched junction nucleotides: 4. The CDR3 spans 13 residues. Here the CDR3 reads CASSFLAGDEQYV. DNA for the CDR3: TGTGCCAGCAGTTTTCTCGCGGGGGACGAGCAGTACGTC.

In its sample, this clonotype was seen many times. V and J are TRBV20-1 and TRBJ2-7; possible D gene TRBD2, 6 bases. The ends were cut back, 3 bases at V and 0 bases at J, with 12 bases in the middle. The CDR3 has 14 amino acids. Germline lookup yields CDR1 DFQATT and CDR2 SNEGSKA (reference sequence). The CDR3 DNA reads as TGCAGTGCTAGCCGGGACTCCCGCTCCTACGAGCAGTACTTC. Encoded protein: CSASRDSRSYEQYF.

This clonotype was counted ten times or more. The chain employs TRBV12-3 or TRBV12-4 and TRBJ1-5; D is undetermined. Trimming removed 8 bases at V and 3 bases at J, with 11 bases between. The CDR3 has 13 residues. DNA for the CDR3: TGTGCCAGCTCCCCGAGGTACAATCAGCCCCAGCATTTT. Protein sequence: CASSPRYNQPQHF.